This T cell receptor beta chain was obtained from a study of T cell repertoires in cytomegalovirus infection (dated by TCRdb to between 2018 and 2021). With regard to the full study: The HLA type of each donor mattered for the analysis, because public TCR beta signatures pointed to carriage of CMV infection along with the matching HLA type.

Reading from cysteine to phenylalanine, the CDR3 counts 17 amino acids. Left in the record is the CDR3 DNA by itself, 51 bases read in frame from the first base. CDR1 and CDR2 are read off the germline V gene as SGHTA and FQGNSA. Relative to germline, V is 4 bases shorter and J is 7 bases shorter, with 25 bases between their ends. Sequenced using an Illumina HiSeq 1500. TCRdb trimmed public reads at Q25 via fastp, called clones via MiXCR and kept in-frame beta chains. Every CDR3 protein is listed once, alongside the most common genes and DNA of its rows. This sample is represented by over 450,000 distinct CDR3 sequences; 11% of them were singletons. The ten biggest clones cover 10% of the sample. This clonotype has ten or more counts. Its specific antigen is unknown. No qualities accompany the bases; no much larger clone lies one base away. Overall results and qualifications from the work: Carriers of CMV infection plus the relevant HLA type were discriminated by the cumulative frequency of public TCR beta family members in the study cohort and in an independent approximately 360-donor cohort. The ex vivo response was dominated by HLA-C-restricted CMV-specific TCR beta clonotypes, and the single most frequent clonotype in two of eight donors was supplied by these HLA-C-restricted clonotypes.

The V and J genes are TRBV7-2 and TRBJ2-5; TRBD2 is a weak D gene call, 6 bases matching. This clonotype was sampled from a human donor in good health (CMV status not recorded). Some clones in this sample may be carry-over from other donors' samples. Material for sequencing was PBMCs. CDR3 region: CASSSVRPGLGRWTQYF. The DNA sequence follows: TGTGCCAGCAGCTCTGTTCGACCGGGACTCGGCCGTTGGACCCAGTACTTC. The entire variable domain, with the stretches around the CDR3 drawn from the reference TRBV7-2 and TRBJ2-5 proteins, is GAGVSQSPSNKVTEKGKDVELRCDPISGHTALYWYRQSLGQGLEFLIYFQGNSAPDKSGLPSDRFSAERTGGSVSTLTIQRTQQEDSAVYLCASSSVRPGLGRWTQYFGPGTRLLVL.